Listed below are T cell receptor beta chains from one sample, sequenced in a study of monozygotic twins with cystic fibrosis. Data came from immunoSEQ multiplex PCR; TCRdb stores just in-frame clones and leaves some out. The repertoire holds around 23,000 clones, with 80% to 95% as singletons. The specimen was blood. The origin of the receptors is a girl aged 2 to 9 with cystic fibrosis. Each CDR3 is given with its conserved first and last residue. D genes are given only for firm matches. Expanded clones get a size class; other rows say once, few or many, or leave the size out.

d_call: -
v_call: TRBV10-2
cdr3_length: 14
j_call: TRBJ2-4
clone_size: -
cdr3_nt: TGCGCCAGCAGCTACAGTTCGCCCAAAAACATTCAGTACTTC
cdr3_aa: CASSYSSPKNIQYF

d_call: TRBD1
v_call: TRBV6-5
cdr3_length: 16
j_call: TRBJ2-7
clone_size: -
cdr3_nt: TGTGCCAGCAGTTACTCAGGGACAGGGCTGGGCTACGAGCAGTACTTC
cdr3_aa: CASSYSGTGLGYEQYF

d_call: -
v_call: TRBV18
cdr3_length: 16
j_call: TRBJ1-1
clone_size: -
cdr3_nt: TGTGCCAGCTCACCCCTCGACAGTGTTATGAACACTGAAGCTTTCTTT
cdr3_aa: CASSPLDSVMNTEAFF

d_call: -
v_call: TRBV29-1
cdr3_length: 13
j_call: TRBJ1-3
clone_size: once
cdr3_nt: TGCAGCGCCGTAGACAGCTCTGGAAACACCATATATTTT
cdr3_aa: CSAVDSSGNTIYF

d_call: TRBD1
v_call: TRBV6-5
cdr3_length: 16
j_call: TRBJ2-3
clone_size: -
cdr3_nt: TGTGCCAGCAGTTACTCGACAGGGGGGGGCACAGATACGCAGTATTTT
cdr3_aa: CASSYSTGGGTDTQYF

d_call: -
v_call: TRBV5-1
cdr3_length: 15
j_call: TRBJ1-1
clone_size: -
cdr3_nt: TGCGCCAGCAGCTTTTTTCCGGGGGCGCGCACTGAAGCTTTCTTT
cdr3_aa: CASSFFPGARTEAFF

d_call: -
v_call: TRBV7-9
cdr3_length: 15
j_call: TRBJ2-3
clone_size: once
cdr3_nt: TGTGCCAGCAGCCCCCGACAGGCGGCGAGGAATACGCAGTATTTT
cdr3_aa: CASSPRQAARNTQYF

d_call: -
v_call: TRBV15
cdr3_length: 14
j_call: TRBJ2-7
clone_size: -
cdr3_nt: TGTGCCACCAGCCCCCTTAGAGGCAGGGACGAGCAGTACTTC
cdr3_aa: CATSPLRGRDEQYF

d_call: TRBD1
v_call: TRBV13
cdr3_length: 14
j_call: TRBJ1-2
clone_size: -
cdr3_nt: TGTGCCAGCAGCTCCTCTGGGACAGGGTATGGCTACACCTTC
cdr3_aa: CASSSSGTGYGYTF

d_call: TRBD2
v_call: TRBV6-1
cdr3_length: 15
j_call: TRBJ2-7
clone_size: -
cdr3_nt: TGTGCCAGCAGTGATAGTCTAGCGGCCTATGGGGAGCAGTACTTC
cdr3_aa: CASSDSLAAYGEQYF

d_call: TRBD2
v_call: TRBV29-1
cdr3_length: 18
j_call: TRBJ2-7
clone_size: -
cdr3_nt: TGCAGCGTTGTTCCGGGACTAGCGGGGGGTCAGGGCCGGTACGAGCAGTACTTC
cdr3_aa: CSVVPGLAGGQGRYEQYF

d_call: -
v_call: TRBV6-1
cdr3_length: 14
j_call: TRBJ2-7
clone_size: -
cdr3_nt: TGTGCCAGCAGTGAGACTAAGGGGTACTACGAGCAGTACTTC
cdr3_aa: CASSETKGYYEQYF

d_call: TRBD1
v_call: TRBV7-9
cdr3_length: 15
j_call: TRBJ2-7
clone_size: -
cdr3_nt: TGTGCCAGCAGCTTAGGGACAGGGAAAGGGTACGAGCAGTACTTC
cdr3_aa: CASSLGTGKGYEQYF